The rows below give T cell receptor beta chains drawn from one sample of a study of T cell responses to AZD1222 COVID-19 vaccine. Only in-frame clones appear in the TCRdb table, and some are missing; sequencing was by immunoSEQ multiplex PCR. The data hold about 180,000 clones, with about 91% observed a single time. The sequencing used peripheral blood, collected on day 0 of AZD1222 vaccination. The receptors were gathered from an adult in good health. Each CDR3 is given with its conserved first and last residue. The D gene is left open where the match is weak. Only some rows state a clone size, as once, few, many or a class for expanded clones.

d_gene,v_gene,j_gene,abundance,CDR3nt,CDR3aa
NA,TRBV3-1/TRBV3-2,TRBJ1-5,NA,TGTGCCAGCAGCCAGGGGTCACAGCCCCAGCATTTT,CASSQGSQPQHF
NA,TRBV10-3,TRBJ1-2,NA,TGTGCCATCAGTGATATCTCCAAGGTTTGGGGCTATGGCTACACCTTC,CAISDISKVWGYGYTF
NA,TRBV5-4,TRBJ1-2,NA,TGTGCCAGCAGCGAGTTAGGTGATGGCTACACCTTC,CASSELGDGYTF
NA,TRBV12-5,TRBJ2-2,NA,TGTGCTAGTGGTTCGCCCCTAGGCGGGGAGCTGTTTTTT,CASGSPLGGELFF
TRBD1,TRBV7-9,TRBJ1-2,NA,TGTGCCAGCAGCCGGGACAGGGGCGGCTATGGCTACACCTTC,CASSRDRGGYGYTF
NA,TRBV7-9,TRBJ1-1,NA,TGTGCCAGCAGCTTAGTTCAGGCTCTGAACACTGAAGCTTTCTTT,CASSLVQALNTEAFF
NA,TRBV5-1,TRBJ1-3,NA,TGCGCCAGCAGCTTGTTTGGCAGGCCCATCTCTGGAAACACCATATATTTT,CASSLFGRPISGNTIYF
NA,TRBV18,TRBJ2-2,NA,TGTGCCAGCTCACCACCCCGGGGAACAGCGAACACCGGGGAGCTGTTTTTT,CASSPPRGTANTGELFF
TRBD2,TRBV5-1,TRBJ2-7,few,TGCGCCAGCAGCTTGGGCGCGGGGGGGCCACAGGAGCAGTACTTC,CASSLGAGGPQEQYF
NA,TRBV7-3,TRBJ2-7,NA,TGTGCCAGCAGCTTAGTGCAGGGAGGCGAGCAGTACTTC,CASSLVQGGEQYF
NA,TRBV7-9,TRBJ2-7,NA,TGTGCCAGCAGCCGGGGCCTCTACGAGCAGTACTTC,CASSRGLYEQYF
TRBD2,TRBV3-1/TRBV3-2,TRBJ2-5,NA,TGTGCCAGCAGCCAAGGGGTAGCGGGGGGTCCTCAAGAGACCCAGTACTTC,CASSQGVAGGPQETQYF
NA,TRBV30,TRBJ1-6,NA,TGTGCCTGGAGTTCACGGGACGGGGAAATCTCACCCCTCCACTTT,CAWSSRDGEISPLHF
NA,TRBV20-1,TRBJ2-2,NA,TGCAGTGCTAGTCCCACTATCGGGGAGCTGTTTTTT,CSASPTIGELFF
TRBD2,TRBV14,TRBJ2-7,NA,TGTGCCAGCAGCCAACTTCTAGCGGGGGCCTACGAGCAGTACTTC,CASSQLLAGAYEQYF
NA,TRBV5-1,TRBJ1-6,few,TGCGCCAGCAGCTTGAGGGTAGACAATTCACCCCTCCACTTT,CASSLRVDNSPLHF
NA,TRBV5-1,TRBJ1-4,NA,TGCGCCAGCAGCTTTCAGGGAGATAATGAAAAACTGTTTTTT,CASSFQGDNEKLFF
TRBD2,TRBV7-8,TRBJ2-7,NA,TGTGCCAGCAGCTTACGGACTAGCGGGGGGGTCAACGAGCAGTACTTC,CASSLRTSGGVNEQYF
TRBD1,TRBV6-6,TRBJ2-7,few,TGTGCCAGCAGTTACTCGGGACAGGGGAGCTCCTACGAGCAGTACTTC,CASSYSGQGSSYEQYF
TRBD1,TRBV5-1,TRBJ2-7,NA,TGCGCCAGCAGCTCCGGGACAGGGAGCTACGAGCAGTACTTC,CASSSGTGSYEQYF
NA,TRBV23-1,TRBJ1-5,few,TGCGCCAGCCGGCATCAGCCCCAGCATTTT,CASRHQPQHF
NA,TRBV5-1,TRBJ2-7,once,TGCGCCAGCAGCCCCTTACAGGGTTCCTACGAGCAGTACTTC,CASSPLQGSYEQYF
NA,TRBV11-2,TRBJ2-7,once,TGTGCCAGCAGCTTAGGGGGGCAGAGAACGTACTTC,CASSLGGQRTYF
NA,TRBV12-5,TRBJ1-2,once,TGTGCTAGTGGTTTTGGAGGGACCTATGGCTACACCTTC,CASGFGGTYGYTF
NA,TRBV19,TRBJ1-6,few,TGTGCCAGTAGAGCCGGCAGAAGTACCTATAATTCACCCCTCCACTTT,CASRAGRSTYNSPLHF
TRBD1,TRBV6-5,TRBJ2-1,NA,TGTGCCAGCAGTTCCGGGACAGGGGGCTGGAATGAGCAGTTCTTC,CASSSGTGGWNEQFF
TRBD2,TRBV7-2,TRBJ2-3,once,TGTGCCAGCAGCTTAACTAGCGGGGGTACAGATACGCAGTATTTT,CASSLTSGGTDTQYF
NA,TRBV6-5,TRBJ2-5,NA,TGTGCCAGCAGCCCGAGCGAGTCGGAGACCCAGTACTTC,CASSPSESETQYF
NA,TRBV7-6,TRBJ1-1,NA,TGTGCCAGCAGCACACGGGCCGGAGGGAGCACTGAAGCTTTCTTT,CASSTRAGGSTEAFF
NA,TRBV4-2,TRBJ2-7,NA,TGTGCCAGCAGCCAAGGTGGGGATACCTACGAGCAGTACTTC,CASSQGGDTYEQYF
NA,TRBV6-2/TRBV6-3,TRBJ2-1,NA,TGTGCCAGCAGTAACAGGGCCGAATACAATGAGCAGTTCTTC,CASSNRAEYNEQFF
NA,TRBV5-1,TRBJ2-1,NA,TGCGCCAGCAGCTTGCAGGCCGGGTACAATGAGCAGTTCTTC,CASSLQAGYNEQFF
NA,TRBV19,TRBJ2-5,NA,TGTGCCAGTAGTCCCCGCCGTGAGTCGGAGACCCAGTACTTC,CASSPRRESETQYF
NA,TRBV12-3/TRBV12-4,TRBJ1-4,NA,TGTGCCAGCAGTTTCGATGAAAAACTGTTTTTT,CASSFDEKLFF
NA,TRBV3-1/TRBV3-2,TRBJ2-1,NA,TGTGCCAGCAGCCAAGACCAGGGGGGCGTCACGGGGGATGAGCAGTTCTTC,CASSQDQGGVTGDEQFF
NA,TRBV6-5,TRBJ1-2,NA,TGTGCCAGCAGCTCCCAGGGGAAAACTAACTATGGCTACACCTTC,CASSSQGKTNYGYTF
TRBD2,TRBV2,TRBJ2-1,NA,TGTGCCAGCAGTGGCACTTTAGCGGGCTCCTACAATGAGCAGTTCTTC,CASSGTLAGSYNEQFF
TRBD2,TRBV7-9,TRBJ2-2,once,TGTGCCAGCAGCTTCCGGACTAGCGGGGGCACCACCGGGGAGCTGTTTTTT,CASSFRTSGGTTGELFF
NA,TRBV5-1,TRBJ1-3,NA,TGCGCCAGCAGCTCTGGTTGGGGGCTTGGTGGAAACACCATATATTTT,CASSSGWGLGGNTIYF
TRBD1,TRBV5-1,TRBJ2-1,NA,TGCGCCAGCAGCCCCGGACAGGTGGTGGATGAGCAGTTCTTC,CASSPGQVVDEQFF